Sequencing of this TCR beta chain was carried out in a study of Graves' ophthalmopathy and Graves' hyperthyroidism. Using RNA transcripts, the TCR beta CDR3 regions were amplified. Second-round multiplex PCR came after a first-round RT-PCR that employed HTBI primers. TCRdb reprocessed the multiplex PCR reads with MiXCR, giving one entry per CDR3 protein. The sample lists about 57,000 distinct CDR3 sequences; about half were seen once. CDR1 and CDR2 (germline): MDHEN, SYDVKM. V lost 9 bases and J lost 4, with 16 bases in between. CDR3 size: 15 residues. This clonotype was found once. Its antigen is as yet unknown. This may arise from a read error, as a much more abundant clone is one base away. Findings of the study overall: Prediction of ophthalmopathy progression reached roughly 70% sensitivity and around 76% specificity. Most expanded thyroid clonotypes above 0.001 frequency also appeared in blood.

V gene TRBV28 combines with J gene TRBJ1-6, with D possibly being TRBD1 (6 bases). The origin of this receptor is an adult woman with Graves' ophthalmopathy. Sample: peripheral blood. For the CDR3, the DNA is TGTGCCAGTACCACCCTGACAGGATATAATTCACCCCTCCACTTT. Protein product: CASTTLTGYNSPLHF. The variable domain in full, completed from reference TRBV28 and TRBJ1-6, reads DVKVTQSSRYLVKRTGEKVFLECVQDMDHENMFWYRQDPGLGLRLIYFSYDVKMKEKGDIPEGYSVSREKKERFSLILESASTNQTSMYLCASTTLTGYNSPLHFGNGTRLTVT.